Following are 5 T cell receptor beta chains from one sample sequenced in a study of cytomegalovirus exposure and HLA in healthy donors. The PCR ran on 60 Vbeta and 13 Jbeta primers. Produced via immunoSEQ multiplex PCR; TCRdb's table is partial and in-frame only. The sample includes about 180,000 clones, around 81% seen only once; the top ten take 2% to 2.5%. Sample: PBMCs. These receptors came from a woman aged 25-40 years in good health and CMV-seronegative.

The V call is TRBV7-6, the J call TRBJ1-1, with D possibly TRBD1 on 5 matching bases. This CDR3 comprises 14 residues. The ends were cut back, 5 bases at V and 6 bases at J, with 16 bases in the middle. The germline CDR1 and CDR2 sequences are SGHVS and FNYEAQ. The CDR3 loop is CASSVGGFGAEAFF. CDR3 sequence (DNA): TGTGCCAGCAGCGTGGGGGGTTTCGGTGCTGAAGCTTTCTTT. Full variable domain (rest looked up from reference TRBV7-6 and TRBJ1-1): GAGVSQSPRYKVTKRGQDVALRCDPISGHVSLYWYRQALGQGPEFLTYFNYEAQQDKSGLPNDRFSAERPEGSISTLTIQRTEQRDSAMYRCASSVGGFGAEAFFGQGTRLTVV.

CDR3 amino acids: CASSQVTTGSGFSGNTIYF. The CDR3 nucleotides read TGCGCCAGCAGCCAGGTCACTACGGGTTCAGGGTTTTCTGGAAACACCATATATTTT. The rearrangement joins TRBV4-3 to TRBJ1-3, with a possible D match to TRBD1 (5 bases). Trimming stripped 3 bases from V and 1 base from J, with 22 bases between. The germline CDR1 and CDR2 sequences are LGHNA and YSLEER. The CDR3 runs to 19 residues.

The CDR3 sequence is CASSRETGTGPYNEQFF. CDR3 DNA: TGTGCCAGCAGTCGCGAAACCGGGACAGGGCCCTACAATGAGCAGTTCTTC. The chain recombines TRBV28 with TRBJ2-1, with 9 positions matching TRBD1. The germline CDR1 and CDR2 sequences are MDHEN and SYDVKM. CDR3 size: 17 residues. With 5 bases clipped from V and 2 bases from J, the junction kept 10 bases outside the gene matches.

The chain couples TRBV6-6 to TRBJ2-1, with TRBD2 as a possible D gene (5 bases). The CDR3 extends over 12 amino acids. Germline V gives CDR1 MNHNY, CDR2 SVGAGI (reference sequence). V was trimmed by 6 bases and J by 9 bases, leaving 12 bases between them. The CDR3 coding sequence is TGTGCCAGCAGGATCCAAGGGAGTGAGCAGTTCTTC. Encoded protein: CASRIQGSEQFF.

DNA of the CDR3: TGTGCCAGCAGTAATCAGTGGAACACTGAAGCTTTCTTT. It is translated as CASSNQWNTEAFF. V usage is TRBV27 and J usage is TRBJ1-1; D is undetermined. The V end was cut by 5 bases, the J end by 1 base, with 8 bases between. The CDR3 length is 13 residues. Germline CDR1 reads MNHEY; CDR2 reads SMNVEV (reference sequence).